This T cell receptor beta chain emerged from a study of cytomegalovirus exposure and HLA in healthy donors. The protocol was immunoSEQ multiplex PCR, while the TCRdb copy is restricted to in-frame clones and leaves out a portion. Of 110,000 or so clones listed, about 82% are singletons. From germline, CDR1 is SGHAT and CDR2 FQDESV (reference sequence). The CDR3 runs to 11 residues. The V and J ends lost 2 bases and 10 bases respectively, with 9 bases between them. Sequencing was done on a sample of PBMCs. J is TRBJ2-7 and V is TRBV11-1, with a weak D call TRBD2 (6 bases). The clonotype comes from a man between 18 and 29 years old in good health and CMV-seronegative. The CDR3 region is CASSLTGDQYF. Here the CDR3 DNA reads TGTGCCAGCAGCTTAACGGGGGATCAGTACTTC.